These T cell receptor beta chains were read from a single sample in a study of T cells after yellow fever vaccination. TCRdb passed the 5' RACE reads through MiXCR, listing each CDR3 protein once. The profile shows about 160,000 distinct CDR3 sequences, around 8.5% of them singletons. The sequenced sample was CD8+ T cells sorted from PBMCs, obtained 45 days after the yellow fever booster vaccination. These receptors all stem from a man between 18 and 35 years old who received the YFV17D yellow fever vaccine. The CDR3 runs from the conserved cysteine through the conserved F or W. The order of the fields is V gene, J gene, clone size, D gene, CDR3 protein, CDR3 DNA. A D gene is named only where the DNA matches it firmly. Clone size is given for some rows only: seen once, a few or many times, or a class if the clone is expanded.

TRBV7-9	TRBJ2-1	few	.	CASSLGWYEQFF	TGTGCCAGCAGCCTGGGTTGGTATGAGCAGTTCTTC
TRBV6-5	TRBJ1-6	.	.	CATKSSYNSPLHF	TGTGCCACTAAAAGCTCCTATAATTCACCCCTCCACTTT
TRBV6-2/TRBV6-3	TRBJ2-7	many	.	CASTEPGSLDEQYF	TGTGCCAGCACCGAACCGGGATCACTCGACGAGCAGTACTTC
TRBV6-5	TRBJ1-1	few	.	CASSYRSNTEAFF	TGTGCCAGCAGTTACCGGTCGAACACTGAAGCTTTCTTT
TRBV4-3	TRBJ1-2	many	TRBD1	CASSQGTGTNGYTF	TGCGCCAGCAGCCAGGGGACAGGTACCAATGGCTACACCTTC
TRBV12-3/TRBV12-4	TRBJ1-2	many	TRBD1	CASSFGTGVYTF	TGTGCCAGCAGTTTCGGGACAGGGGTCTACACCTTC
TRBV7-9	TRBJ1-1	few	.	CASSLAMGGADEAFF	TGTGCCAGCAGCTTAGCGATGGGGGGCGCGGATGAAGCTTTCTTT
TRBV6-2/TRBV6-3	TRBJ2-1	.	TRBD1	CASSKRTGAYNEQFF	TGTGCCAGCAGTAAACGGACAGGGGCCTACAATGAGCAGTTCTTC
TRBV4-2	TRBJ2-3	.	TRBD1	CASSLLTGAEGHTQYF	TGTGCCAGCAGCCTCTTGACAGGGGCGGAGGGACATACGCAGTATTTT
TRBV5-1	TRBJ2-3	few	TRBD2	CASSLTSGGATSTDTQYF	TGCGCCAGCAGCTTGACTAGCGGGGGAGCGACTAGCACAGATACGCAGTATTTT
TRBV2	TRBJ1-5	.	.	CAGASGKGHQPQHF	TGTGCCGGGGCCTCGGGGAAAGGTCATCAGCCCCAGCATTTT
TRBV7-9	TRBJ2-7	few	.	CASSYPLGASYEQYF	TGTGCCAGCAGCTACCCCCTCGGGGCCTCCTACGAGCAGTACTTC
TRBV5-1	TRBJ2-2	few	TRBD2	CASSLVPAGGAGITGELFF	TGCGCCAGCAGCTTGGTTCCGGCGGGGGGCGCGGGGATCACCGGGGAGCTGTTTTTT
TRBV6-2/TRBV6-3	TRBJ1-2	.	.	CASSMDSNYGYTF	TGTGCCAGCAGTATGGACAGTAACTATGGCTACACCTTC
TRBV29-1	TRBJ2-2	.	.	CSVVPENTGELFF	TGCAGCGTTGTTCCAGAGAACACCGGGGAGCTGTTTTTT
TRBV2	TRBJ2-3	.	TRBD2	CASSEGLAGTSTDTQYF	TGTGCCAGCAGTGAAGGGCTAGCGGGGACAAGCACAGATACGCAGTATTTT
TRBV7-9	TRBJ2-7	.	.	CASSPDREQYF	TGTGCCAGCAGCCCTGACCGGGAGCAGTACTTC
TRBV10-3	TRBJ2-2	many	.	CAIPIAGNTGELFF	TGTGCCATCCCGATCGCAGGGAACACCGGGGAGCTGTTTTTT
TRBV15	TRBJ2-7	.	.	CATSRGTRAGYEQYF	TGTGCCACCAGCAGGGGAACTAGGGCGGGTTACGAGCAGTACTTC
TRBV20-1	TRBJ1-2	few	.	CSARDQLGAIYGYTF	TGCAGTGCTAGAGATCAGTTAGGGGCCATCTATGGCTACACCTTC
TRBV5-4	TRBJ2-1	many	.	CASNANEGFNEQFF	TGTGCCAGCAACGCAAATGAGGGTTTCAATGAGCAGTTCTTC
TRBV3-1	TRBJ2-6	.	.	CASSPLAWTDKTGANVLTF	TGTGCCAGCAGCCCTCTTGCTTGGACAGATAAAACTGGGGCCAACGTCCTGACTTTC
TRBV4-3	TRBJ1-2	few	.	CASSQGDRSDGYTF	TGCGCCAGCAGCCAAGGCGACAGATCCGACGGCTACACCTTC
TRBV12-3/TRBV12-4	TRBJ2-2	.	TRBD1	CASSRTGNTGELFF	TGTGCCAGCAGCCGGACAGGGAACACCGGGGAGCTGTTTTTT
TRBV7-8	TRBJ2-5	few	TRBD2	CASSPGLAEETQYF	TGTGCCAGCAGCCCGGGACTAGCGGAAGAGACCCAGTACTTC
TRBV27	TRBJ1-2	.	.	CASSLSRGAGYTF	TGTGCCAGCAGTTTATCCCGGGGGGCTGGCTACACCTTC
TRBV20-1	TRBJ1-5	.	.	CSARAPSGPFRPQHF	TGCAGTGCTAGAGCCCCTTCGGGGCCCTTTCGGCCCCAGCATTTT
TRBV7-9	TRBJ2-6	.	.	CASSSAEALLWANVLTF	TGTGCCAGCAGCTCCGCTGAGGCCCTCCTGTGGGCCAACGTCCTGACTTTC
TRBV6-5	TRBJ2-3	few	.	CASSYADRPADTQYF	TGTGCCAGCAGTTACGCCGACAGACCGGCAGATACGCAGTATTTT
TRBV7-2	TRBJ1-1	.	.	CASSLGGSQVGRGVTEAFF	TGTGCCAGCAGCTTAGGGGGCTCCCAGGTCGGTCGTGGGGTCACTGAAGCTTTCTTT
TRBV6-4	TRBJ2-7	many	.	CASSDGTGKIYEQYF	TGTGCCAGCAGTGACGGAACAGGGAAAATTTACGAGCAGTACTTC
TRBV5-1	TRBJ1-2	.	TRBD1	CASSEKTGTDYGYTF	TGCGCCAGCAGCGAAAAGACAGGGACCGACTATGGCTACACCTTC
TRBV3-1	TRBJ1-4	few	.	CASSRGIQVYEKLFF	TGTGCCAGCAGCCGGGGGATACAGGTGTATGAAAAACTGTTTTTT
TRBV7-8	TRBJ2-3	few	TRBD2	CASWERGDTDTQYF	TGTGCCAGCTGGGAGCGGGGAGATACAGATACGCAGTATTTT
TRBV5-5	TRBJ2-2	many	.	CASSRTTANTGELFF	TGTGCCAGCAGCAGGACTACCGCGAACACCGGGGAGCTGTTTTTT
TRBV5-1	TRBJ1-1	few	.	CATRLLGNTEAFF	TGCGCCACCCGACTCCTCGGGAACACTGAAGCTTTCTTT
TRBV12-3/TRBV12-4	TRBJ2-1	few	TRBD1	CASSLGTGSGNEQFF	TGTGCCAGCAGTTTAGGGACAGGGAGCGGGAATGAGCAGTTCTTC
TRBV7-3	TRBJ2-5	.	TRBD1	CASSLEGQAWETQYF	TGTGCCAGCAGCTTAGAGGGACAGGCGTGGGAGACCCAGTACTTC
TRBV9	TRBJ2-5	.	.	CASSPVEYRAAQETQYF	TGTGCCAGCAGCCCAGTAGAATATCGTGCGGCACAAGAGACCCAGTACTTC
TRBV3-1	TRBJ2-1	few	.	CASSQEVLGNTYNEQFF	TGTGCCAGCAGCCAAGAAGTTTTAGGGAACACCTACAATGAGCAGTTCTTC
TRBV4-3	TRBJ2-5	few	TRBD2	CASSDPSGGEETQYF	TGCGCCAGCAGCGACCCTAGCGGGGGGGAAGAGACCCAGTACTTC
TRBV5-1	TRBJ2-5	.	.	CASSYRAGDGEETQYF	TGCGCCAGCAGCTACCGAGCTGGGGACGGCGAAGAGACCCAGTACTTC
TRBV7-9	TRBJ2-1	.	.	CASSPTWGEHEQFF	TGTGCCAGCAGCCCAACCTGGGGCGAGCATGAGCAGTTCTTC
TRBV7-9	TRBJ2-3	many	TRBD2	CASRASTSGGADTQYF	TGTGCCAGCAGGGCCTCGACTAGCGGGGGGGCAGATACGCAGTATTTT
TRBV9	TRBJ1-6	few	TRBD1	CASKEGQGDSPLHF	TGTGCCAGCAAGGAGGGACAGGGGGATTCACCCCTCCACTTT
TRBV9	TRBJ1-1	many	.	CASSAAGDTEAFF	TGTGCCAGCAGCGCGGCCGGGGACACTGAAGCTTTCTTT
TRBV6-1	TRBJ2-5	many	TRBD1	CASSVGQGLKETQYF	TGTGCCAGCAGTGTTGGACAGGGCCTAAAAGAGACCCAGTACTTC
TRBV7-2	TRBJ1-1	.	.	CASSLGGEPFF	TGTGCCAGCAGCTTAGGTGGCGAGCCTTTCTTT
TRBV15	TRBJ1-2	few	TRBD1	CATSRGQTYGYTF	TGTGCCACCAGCAGGGGACAGACCTATGGCTACACCTTC
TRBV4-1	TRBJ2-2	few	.	CASSPPGLLTGELFF	TGCGCCAGCAGCCCCCCTGGTCTCCTCACCGGGGAGCTGTTTTTT
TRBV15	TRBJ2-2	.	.	CATSSGPTGELFF	TGTGCCACCAGCAGCGGCCCAACCGGGGAGCTGTTTTTT
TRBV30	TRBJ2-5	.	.	CAWSPLETQYF	TGTGCCTGGAGTCCCTTGGAGACCCAGTACTTC
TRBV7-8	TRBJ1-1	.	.	CASSLAAAGGPEALF	TGTGCCAGCAGCTTAGCCGCGGCCGGGGGCCCTGAAGCTTTATTT
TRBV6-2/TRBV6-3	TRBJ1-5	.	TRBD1	CASSYSRTGFPNQPQHF	TGTGCCAGCAGTTACTCCCGGACAGGATTCCCTAATCAGCCCCAGCATTTT
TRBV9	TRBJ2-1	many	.	CASSVIGGDNEQFF	TGTGCCAGCAGCGTGATCGGCGGGGACAATGAGCAGTTCTTC
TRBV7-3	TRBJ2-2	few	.	CASSFYSVGELFF	TGTGCCAGCAGCTTTTACTCCGTCGGGGAGCTGTTTTTT
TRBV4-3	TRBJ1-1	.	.	CASSQVDRRDGMNTEAFF	TGCGCCAGCAGCCAAGTAGATCGCAGGGACGGCATGAACACTGAAGCTTTCTTT